The source of this T cell receptor (beta chain) is a study of response to subunit inactivated influenza vaccine. Overall study results and limits: Few additional T cells are recruited per seasonal influenza vaccination, authors suggested.

Germline V gene lookup returns CDR1 DFQATT and CDR2 SNEGSKA (reference sequence). This CDR3 is 13 amino acids long. The V end was cut by 6 bases, the J end by 1 base, with 13 bases between. Worth noting for this clonotype: Its antigen is currently unknown.

TCRdb recomputed calls from the RT-PCR reads with MiXCR, one row per CDR3 protein. The data contain hundreds of thousands of distinct CDR3 sequences, 10% to 11% of them singletons. The genes are TRBV20-1 and TRBJ2-7; D not resolved. The origin of this receptor is a man between 50 and 59 years old who received an inactivated influenza vaccine. This sample comprised PBMCs from blood, obtained around seven weeks after vaccination. The CDR3 DNA follows: TGCAGTGCCAAAACCTCGGCTTCCTACGAGCAGTACTTC. Protein product: CSAKTSASYEQYF.